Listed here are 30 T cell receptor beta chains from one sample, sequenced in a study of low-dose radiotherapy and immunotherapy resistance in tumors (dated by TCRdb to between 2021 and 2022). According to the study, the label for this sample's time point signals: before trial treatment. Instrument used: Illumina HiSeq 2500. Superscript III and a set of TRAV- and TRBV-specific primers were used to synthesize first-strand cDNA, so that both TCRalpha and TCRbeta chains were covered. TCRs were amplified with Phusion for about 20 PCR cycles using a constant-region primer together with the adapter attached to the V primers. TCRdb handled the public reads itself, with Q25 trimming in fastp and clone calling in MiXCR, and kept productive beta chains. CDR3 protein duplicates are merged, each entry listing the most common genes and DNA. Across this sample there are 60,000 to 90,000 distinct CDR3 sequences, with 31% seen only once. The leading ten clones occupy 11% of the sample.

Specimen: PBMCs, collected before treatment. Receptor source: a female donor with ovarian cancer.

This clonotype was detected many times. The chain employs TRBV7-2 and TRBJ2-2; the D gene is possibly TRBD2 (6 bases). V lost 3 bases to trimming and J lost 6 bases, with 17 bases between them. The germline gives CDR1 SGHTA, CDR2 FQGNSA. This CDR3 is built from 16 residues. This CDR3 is CASSFRGGGMAGELFF. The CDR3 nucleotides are TGTGCCAGCAGCTTCCGGGGTGGCGGGATGGCCGGGGAGCTGTTTTTT.

CDR3 amino acids: CASSYWGGYSYEQYF. For the CDR3, the DNA is TGTGCCAGCAGTTACTGGGGAGGGTATTCCTACGAGCAGTACTTC. V is TRBV6-5 and J is TRBJ2-7; TRBD2 agrees at 7 bases. The V gene's germline CDR1 is MNHEY and CDR2 SVGAGI. The junction had 4 bases not matched to a gene; V was cut back by 1 base and J by 1 base. The CDR3 has 15 amino acids.

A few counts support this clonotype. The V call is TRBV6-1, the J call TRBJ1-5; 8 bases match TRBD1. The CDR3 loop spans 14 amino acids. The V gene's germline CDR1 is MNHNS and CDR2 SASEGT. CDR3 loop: CAAELQGATQPQHF. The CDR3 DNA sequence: TGTGCAGCAGAGCTCCAGGGGGCCACTCAGCCCCAGCATTTT.

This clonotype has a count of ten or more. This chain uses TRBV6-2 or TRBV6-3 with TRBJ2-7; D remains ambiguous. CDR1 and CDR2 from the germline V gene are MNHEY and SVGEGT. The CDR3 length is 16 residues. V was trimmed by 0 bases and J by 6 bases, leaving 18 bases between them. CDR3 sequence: CASSYSGPSPLGEQYF. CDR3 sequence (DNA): TGTGCCAGCAGTTACTCCGGGCCGAGCCCACTTGGCGAGCAGTACTTC.

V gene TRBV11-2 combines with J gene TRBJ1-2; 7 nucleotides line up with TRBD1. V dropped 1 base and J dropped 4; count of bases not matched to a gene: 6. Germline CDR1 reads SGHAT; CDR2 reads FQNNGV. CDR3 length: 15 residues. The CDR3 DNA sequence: TGTGCCAGCAGCTTAGGTGGAGGGGGCGGCTATGGCTACACCTTC. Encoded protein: CASSLGGGGGYGYTF.

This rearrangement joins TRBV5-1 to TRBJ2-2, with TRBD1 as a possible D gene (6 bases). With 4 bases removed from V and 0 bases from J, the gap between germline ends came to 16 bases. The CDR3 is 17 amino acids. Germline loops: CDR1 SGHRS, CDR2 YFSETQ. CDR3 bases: TGCGCCAGCAGCCACGACACAGGGTTTGCGAACACCGGGGAGCTGTTTTTT. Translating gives CASSHDTGFANTGELFF. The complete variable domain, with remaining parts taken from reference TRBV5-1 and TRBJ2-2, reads KAGVTQTPRYLIKTRGQQVTLSCSPISGHRSVSWYQQTPGQGLQFLFEYFSETQRNKGNFPGRFSGRQFSNSRSEMNVSTLELGDSALYLCASSHDTGFANTGELFFGEGSRLTVL.

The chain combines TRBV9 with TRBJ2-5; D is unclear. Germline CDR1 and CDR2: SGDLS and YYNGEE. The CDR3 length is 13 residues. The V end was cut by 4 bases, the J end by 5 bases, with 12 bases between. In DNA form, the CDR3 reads TGTGCCAGCAGCCCATCTAATTGGGAGACCCAGTACTTC. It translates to CASSPSNWETQYF.

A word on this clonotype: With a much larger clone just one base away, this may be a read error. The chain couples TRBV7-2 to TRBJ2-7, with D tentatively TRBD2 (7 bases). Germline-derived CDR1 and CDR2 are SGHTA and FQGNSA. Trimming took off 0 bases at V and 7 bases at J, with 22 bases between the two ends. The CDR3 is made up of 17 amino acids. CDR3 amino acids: CASSLAQGGGPYNEQYF. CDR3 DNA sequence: TGTGCCAGCAGCTTAGCCCAGGGAGGGGGTCCCTACAATGAGCAGTACTTC. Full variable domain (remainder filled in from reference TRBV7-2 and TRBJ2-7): GAGVSQSPSNKVTEKGKDVELRCDPISGHTALYWYRQSLGQGLEFLIYFQGNSAPDKSGLPSDRFSAERTGGSVSTLTIQRTQQEDSAVYLCASSLAQGGGPYNEQYFGPGTRLTVT.

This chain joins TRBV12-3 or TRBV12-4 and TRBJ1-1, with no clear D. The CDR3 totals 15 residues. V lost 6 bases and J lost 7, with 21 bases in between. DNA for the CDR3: TGTGCCAGCAGACCCCGCAGATACGGAGGCAATGAAGCTTTCTTT. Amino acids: CASRPRRYGGNEAFF.

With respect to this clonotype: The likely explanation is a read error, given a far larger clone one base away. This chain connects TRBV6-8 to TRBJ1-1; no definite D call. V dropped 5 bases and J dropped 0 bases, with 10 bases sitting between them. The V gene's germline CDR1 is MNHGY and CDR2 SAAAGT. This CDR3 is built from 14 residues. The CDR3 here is CASSISTMNTEAFF. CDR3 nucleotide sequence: TGTGCCAGCAGTATCAGTACGATGAACACTGAAGCTTTCTTT.

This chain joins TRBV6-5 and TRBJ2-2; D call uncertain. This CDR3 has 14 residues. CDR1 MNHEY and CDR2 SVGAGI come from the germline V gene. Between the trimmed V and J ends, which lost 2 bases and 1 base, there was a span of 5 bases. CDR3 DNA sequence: TGTGCCAGCAGTTACAGGGAGAACACCGGGGAGCTGTTTTTT. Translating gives CASSYRENTGELFF.

CDR3 amino acids: CASRTSGGTYNEQFF. In nucleotides, the CDR3 is TGCGCCAGCAGAACTAGCGGGGGAACTTACAATGAGCAGTTCTTC. This chain joins TRBV5-1 and TRBJ2-1; TRBD2 aligns across 11 bases. The CDR3 sequence is 15 residues long. V lost 5 bases to trimming and J lost 4 bases; unmatched junction nucleotides: 5. Germline-derived CDR1 and CDR2 are SGHRS and YFSETQ.

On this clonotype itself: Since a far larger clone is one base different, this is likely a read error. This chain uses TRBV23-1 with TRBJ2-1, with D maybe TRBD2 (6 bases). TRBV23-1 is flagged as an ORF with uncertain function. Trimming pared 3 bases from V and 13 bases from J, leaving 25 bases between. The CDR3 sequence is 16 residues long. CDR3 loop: CASSQVGGGFVKTQFF. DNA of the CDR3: TGCGCCAGCAGTCAGGTCGGGGGTGGATTTGTTAAGACCCAGTTCTTC.

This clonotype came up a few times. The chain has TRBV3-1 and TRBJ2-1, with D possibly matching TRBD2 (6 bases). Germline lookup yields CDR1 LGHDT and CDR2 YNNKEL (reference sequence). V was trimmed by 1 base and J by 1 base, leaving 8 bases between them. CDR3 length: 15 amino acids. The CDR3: CASSQGLASYNEQFF. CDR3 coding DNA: TGTGCCAGCAGCCAAGGCCTAGCGTCCTACAATGAGCAGTTCTTC.

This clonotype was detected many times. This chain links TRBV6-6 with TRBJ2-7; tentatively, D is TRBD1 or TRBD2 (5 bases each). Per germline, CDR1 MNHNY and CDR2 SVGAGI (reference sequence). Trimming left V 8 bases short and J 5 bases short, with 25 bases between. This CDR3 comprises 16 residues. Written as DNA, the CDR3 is TGTGCCAGCTGGGGACCGCTACACGGATTGGGCCACGAGCAGTACTTC. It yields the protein CASWGPLHGLGHEQYF.

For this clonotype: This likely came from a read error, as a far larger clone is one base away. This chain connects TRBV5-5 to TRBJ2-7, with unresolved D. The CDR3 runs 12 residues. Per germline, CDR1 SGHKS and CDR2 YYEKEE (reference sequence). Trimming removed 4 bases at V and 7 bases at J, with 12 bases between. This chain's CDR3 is CASSGSTFEQYF. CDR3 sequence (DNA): TGTGCCAGCAGCGGCAGCACGTTTGAGCAGTACTTC.

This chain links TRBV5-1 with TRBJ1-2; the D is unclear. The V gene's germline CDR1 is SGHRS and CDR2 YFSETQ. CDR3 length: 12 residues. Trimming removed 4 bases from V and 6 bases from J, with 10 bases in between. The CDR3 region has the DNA TGCGCCAGCAGCCTCGGCAGTGATGGCTACACCTTC. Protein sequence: CASSLGSDGYTF.

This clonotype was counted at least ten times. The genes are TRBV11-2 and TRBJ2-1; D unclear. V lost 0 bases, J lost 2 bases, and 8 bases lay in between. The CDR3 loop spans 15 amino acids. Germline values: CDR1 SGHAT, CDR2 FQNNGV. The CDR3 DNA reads TGTGCCAGCAGCTTAGACGCGGAAACCTACAATGAGCAGTTCTTC. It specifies CASSLDAETYNEQFF.

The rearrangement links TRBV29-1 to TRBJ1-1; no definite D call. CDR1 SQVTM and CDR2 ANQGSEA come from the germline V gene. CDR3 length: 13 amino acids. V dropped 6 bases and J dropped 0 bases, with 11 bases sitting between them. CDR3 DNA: TGCAGCGTCGCGGGCCTATTGAACACTGAAGCTTTCTTT. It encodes CSVAGLLNTEAFF.

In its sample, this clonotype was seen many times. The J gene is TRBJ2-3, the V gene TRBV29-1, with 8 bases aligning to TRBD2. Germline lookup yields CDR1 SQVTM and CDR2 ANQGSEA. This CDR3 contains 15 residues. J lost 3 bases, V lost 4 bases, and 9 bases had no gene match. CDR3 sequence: CSVAGTRISTDTQYF. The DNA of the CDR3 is TGCAGCGTTGCCGGGACTAGGATATCGACAGATACGCAGTATTTT.

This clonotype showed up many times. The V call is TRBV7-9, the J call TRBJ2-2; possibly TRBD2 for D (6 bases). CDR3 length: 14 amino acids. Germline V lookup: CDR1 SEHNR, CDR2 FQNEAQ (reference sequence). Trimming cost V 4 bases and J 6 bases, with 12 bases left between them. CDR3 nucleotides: TGTGCCAGCAGCTCCCGTTGGGGGGCCGGGGAGCTGTTTTTT. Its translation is CASSSRWGAGELFF.

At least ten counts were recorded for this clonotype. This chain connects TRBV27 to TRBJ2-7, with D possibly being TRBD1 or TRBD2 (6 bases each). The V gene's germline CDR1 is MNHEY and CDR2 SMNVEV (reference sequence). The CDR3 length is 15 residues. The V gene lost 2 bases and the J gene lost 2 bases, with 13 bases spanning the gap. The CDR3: CASSLGGGKTYEQYF. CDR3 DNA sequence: TGTGCCAGCAGTTTAGGAGGGGGAAAAACCTACGAGCAGTACTTC.

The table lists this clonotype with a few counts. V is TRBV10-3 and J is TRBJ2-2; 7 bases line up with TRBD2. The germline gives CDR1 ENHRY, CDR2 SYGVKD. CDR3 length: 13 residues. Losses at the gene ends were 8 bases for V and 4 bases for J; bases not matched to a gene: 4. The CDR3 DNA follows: TGTGCCATCCCTACTAGCGCCACCGGGGAGCTGTTTTTT. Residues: CAIPTSATGELFF.

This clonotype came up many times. CDR3 sequence: CASSFQGSNSPLHF. CDR3 in DNA: TGTGCCAGCAGTTTTCAGGGAAGCAATTCACCCCTCCACTTT. V and J are TRBV6-1 and TRBJ1-6; TRBD1 might be the D (5 bases). V lost 5 bases, J lost 7 bases, and 12 bases lay in between. This CDR3 region has 14 residues. Germline V lookup: CDR1 MNHNS, CDR2 SASEGT.

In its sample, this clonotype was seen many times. The CDR3 nucleotides read TGTGCCATCAGTGAGGACCGGGGCAGGGGCTACGAGCAGTACTTC. The encoded protein is CAISEDRGRGYEQYF. The chain uses TRBV10-3 and TRBJ2-7, with D possibly TRBD1 on 6 matching bases. The CDR3 extends over 15 amino acids. Germline V gives CDR1 ENHRY, CDR2 SYGVKD. V lost 2 bases and J 3 bases, leaving 14 bases between the germline ends.

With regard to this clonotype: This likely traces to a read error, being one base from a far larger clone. CDR3: CSVDIGLAGAGEQYF. The CDR3 nucleotides are TGCAGCGTTGACATCGGACTAGCGGGAGCGGGTGAGCAGTACTTC. This chain connects TRBV29-1 to TRBJ2-5; 13 bases map to TRBD2. Per germline, CDR1 SQVTM and CDR2 ANQGSEA. The CDR3 is made up of 15 amino acids. V lost 3 bases and J lost 11; bases outside the gene matches: 12.

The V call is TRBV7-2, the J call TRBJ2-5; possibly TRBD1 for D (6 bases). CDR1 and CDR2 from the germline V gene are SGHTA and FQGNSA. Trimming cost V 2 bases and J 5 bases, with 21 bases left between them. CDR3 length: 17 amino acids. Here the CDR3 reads CASSLSKDWLRGETQYF. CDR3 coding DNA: TGTGCCAGCAGCTTATCGAAGGATTGGCTGAGGGGGGAGACCCAGTACTTC.

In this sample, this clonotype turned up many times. CDR3: CASRIGMNTEAFF. The CDR3 DNA reads as TGTGCCAGCAGGATAGGGATGAACACTGAAGCTTTCTTT. The chain has TRBV2 and TRBJ1-1; D uncertain. The germline V gene has CDR1 SNHLY and CDR2 FYNNEI. V was trimmed by 6 bases and J by 0 bases, leaving 8 bases between them. CDR3 length equals 13 residues. The whole variable domain, remainder taken from reference TRBV2 and TRBJ1-1, is EPEVTQTPSHQVTQMGQEVILRCVPISNHLYFYWYRQILGQKVEFLVSFYNNEISEKSEIFDDQFSVERPDGSNFTLKIRSTKLEDSAMYFCASRIGMNTEAFFGQGTRLTVV.

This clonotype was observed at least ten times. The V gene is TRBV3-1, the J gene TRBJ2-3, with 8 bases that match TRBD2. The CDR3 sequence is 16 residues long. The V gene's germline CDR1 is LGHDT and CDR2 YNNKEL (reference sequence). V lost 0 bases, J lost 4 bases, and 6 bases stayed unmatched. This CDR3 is CASSQDGGTRSDTQYF. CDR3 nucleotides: TGTGCCAGCAGCCAAGACGGAGGGACTAGATCAGATACGCAGTATTTT.

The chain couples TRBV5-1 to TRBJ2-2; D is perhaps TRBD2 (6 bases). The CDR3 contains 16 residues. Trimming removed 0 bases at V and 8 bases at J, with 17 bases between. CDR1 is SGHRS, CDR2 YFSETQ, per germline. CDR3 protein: CASSLDGSSLSGELFF. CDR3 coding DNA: TGCGCCAGCAGCTTGGACGGGAGTTCTTTAAGTGGGGAGCTGTTTTTT.